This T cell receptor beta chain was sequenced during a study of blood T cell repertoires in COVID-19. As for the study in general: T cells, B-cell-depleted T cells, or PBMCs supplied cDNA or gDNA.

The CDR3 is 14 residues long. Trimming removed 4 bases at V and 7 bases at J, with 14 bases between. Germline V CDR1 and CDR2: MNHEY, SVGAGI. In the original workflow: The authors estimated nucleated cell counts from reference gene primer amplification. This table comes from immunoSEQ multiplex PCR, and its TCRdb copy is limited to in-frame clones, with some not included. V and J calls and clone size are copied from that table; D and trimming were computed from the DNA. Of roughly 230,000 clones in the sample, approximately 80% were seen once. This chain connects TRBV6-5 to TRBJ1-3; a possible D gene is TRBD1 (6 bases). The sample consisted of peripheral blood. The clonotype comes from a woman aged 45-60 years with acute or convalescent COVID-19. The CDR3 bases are TGTGCCAGCAGTTGGGACAAGCGAGCCAACACCATATATTTT. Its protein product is CASSWDKRANTIYF.